The next 27 T cell receptor beta chains were all read from a single sample in a study of T cell responses to AZD1222 COVID-19 vaccine. Repertoires were generated with immunoSEQ multiplex PCR, while TCRdb's copy carries only in-frame clones and drops some. The sample holds some 150,000 clones, 92% seen once. The specimen comprised peripheral blood, sampled 28 days after the second AZD1222 dose. These receptors originate from an adult who received the AZD1222 COVID-19 vaccine.

The chain carries TRBV3-1 (or the pseudogene TRBV3-2) and TRBJ1-1, with TRBD1 as a possible D gene (6 bases). Between the trimmed V and J ends, which lost 0 bases and 4 bases, there was a span of 15 bases. Germline CDR1 LGHDT, CDR2 YNNKEL (reference sequence). There are 16 residues in the CDR3. The CDR3 is CASSQEGGAWGTEAFF. The CDR3 DNA is TGTGCCAGCAGCCAAGAAGGGGGGGCTTGGGGCACTGAAGCTTTCTTT.

This clone was recorded only once. The chain joins TRBV28 to TRBJ1-5, with no clear D. Trimming left V 7 bases short and J 12 bases short, with 19 bases between. The CDR3 spans 13 residues. Germline V gives CDR1 MDHEN, CDR2 SYDVKM. The chain's CDR3 is CASISTALSLQHF. The CDR3 nucleotides read TGTGCCAGCATTTCCACAGCTTTATCCCTCCAGCATTTT.

This rearrangement joins TRBV7-9 to TRBJ2-3; D gene unclear. With 6 bases removed from V and 4 bases from J, the gap between germline ends came to 11 bases. The germline V gene has CDR1 SEHNR and CDR2 FQNEAQ (reference sequence). CDR3 length equals 13 residues. CDR3: CASRPGGADTQYF. The CDR3 DNA reads TGTGCCAGCAGACCCGGTGGGGCAGATACGCAGTATTTT.

The V and J genes are TRBV6-5 and TRBJ2-1; no clear D. The CDR3 totals 12 residues. V lost 4 bases and J lost 3, with 4 bases in between. Germline CDR1 reads MNHEY; CDR2 reads SVGAGI. The CDR3, as DNA: TGTGCCAGCAGTTCGTACTACAATGAGCAGTTCTTC. It yields the protein CASSSYYNEQFF.

The J gene is TRBJ2-7, the V gene TRBV18; D is tentatively TRBD1 or TRBD2 (6 bases each). This CDR3 region has 15 residues. Trimming left V 3 bases short and J 0 bases short, with 12 bases between. The germline gives CDR1 KGHSH, CDR2 LQKENI. CDR3 sequence: CASSPVADSSYEQYF. In DNA form, the CDR3 reads TGTGCCAGCTCACCGGTAGCGGACAGCTCCTACGAGCAGTACTTC.

This chain links TRBV27 with TRBJ1-4, with a tentative D call TRBD1 (5 bases). Germline V gives CDR1 MNHEY, CDR2 SMNVEV (reference sequence). Trimming left V 2 bases short and J 0 bases short, with 22 bases between. The CDR3 is made up of 20 amino acids. The CDR3 nucleotides are TGTGCCAGCAGTTTACGGGCAGGGCTGGGCTCCTTGGCAACTAATGAAAAACTGTTTTTT. Its protein product is CASSLRAGLGSLATNEKLFF.

This clone appeared once. The chain has TRBV6-5 and TRBJ2-3, with TRBD2 matching 13 bases. The J segment lost 4 bases and the V segment lost 6 bases, leaving 1 base of the junction unmatched. This CDR3 region has 14 residues. Per germline, CDR1 MNHEY and CDR2 SVGAGI. CDR3 in amino acids: CASSGLAGADTQYF. As DNA, the CDR3 is TGTGCCAGCAGCGGACTAGCGGGAGCAGATACGCAGTATTTT.

The CDR3 nucleotides are TGTGCCAGCAGAGCACAGGGAGCCGGCTACACCTTC. Its protein is CASRAQGAGYTF. The J gene is TRBJ1-2, the V gene TRBV9, with a weak D call TRBD1 (6 bases). The CDR3 extends over 12 amino acids. Trimming removed 5 bases at V and 8 bases at J, with 13 bases between. The V gene's germline CDR1 is SGDLS and CDR2 YYNGEE.

The gene calls are TRBV9 and TRBJ1-3, with 9 bases lining up with TRBD1. The trim removed 3 bases at V and 3 bases at J, leaving 4 bases unmatched. CDR1 is SGDLS, CDR2 YYNGEE, per germline. This CDR3 comprises 15 residues. This CDR3 is CASSAQGANGNTIYF. CDR3 coding DNA: TGTGCCAGCAGCGCACAGGGGGCTAATGGAAACACCATATATTTT. The complete variable domain, with remaining parts taken from reference TRBV9 and TRBJ1-3, reads DSGVTQTPKHLITATGQRVTLRCSPRSGDLSVYWYQQSLDQGLQFLIQYYNGEERAKGNILERFSAQQFPDLHSELNLSSLELGDSALYFCASSAQGANGNTIYFGEGSWLTVV.

The J gene is TRBJ2-7, the V gene TRBV7-8; 7 bases map to TRBD1. The V and J ends lost 2 bases and 5 bases, in that order; junction bases with no gene match: 9. Germline V CDR1 and CDR2: SGHVS, FQNEAQ. This CDR3 contains 15 residues. The CDR3 DNA reads as TGTGCCAGCAGCTTATTGAGGACAGGTATACACGAGCAGTACTTC. Encoded protein: CASSLLRTGIHEQYF.

J is TRBJ2-3 and V is TRBV9, with 9 bases matching TRBD2. The germline V gene encodes CDR1 SGDLS and CDR2 YYNGEE. V lost 3 bases and J lost 0; bases outside the gene matches: 2. The length of the CDR3 is 15 residues. The CDR3 nucleotides read TGTGCCAGCAGCGAAACTAGCGGGAGCACAGATACGCAGTATTTT. Translation: CASSETSGSTDTQYF.

The V gene is TRBV13, the J gene TRBJ1-4; D gene ambiguous. Germline V gives CDR1 PRHDT, CDR2 FYEKMQ (reference sequence). The ends were cut back, 4 bases at V and 4 bases at J, with 10 bases in the middle. The CDR3 runs 14 residues. Here the CDR3 DNA reads TGTGCCAGCAGCTCCCCCGTCCTTAATGAAAAACTGTTTTTT. This gives the protein CASSSPVLNEKLFF.

The chain joins TRBV12-3 or TRBV12-4 to TRBJ1-2; D is possibly TRBD1 (5 bases). There are 13 residues in the CDR3. The V and J ends lost 7 bases and 6 bases respectively, with 15 bases between them. In nucleotides, the CDR3 is TGTGCCAGCACCGTACAGCAGGGCCATGGCTACACCTTC. This translates into CASTVQQGHGYTF.

This chain uses TRBV3-1 (or the pseudogene TRBV3-2) with TRBJ1-2, with D hard to call. V dropped 0 bases and J dropped 4 bases, with 12 bases sitting between them. The CDR3 has 15 residues. Per germline, CDR1 LGHDT and CDR2 YNNKEL (reference sequence). CDR3 sequence reads: CASSQDWPYIYGYTF. In DNA, the CDR3 is TGTGCCAGCAGCCAAGACTGGCCGTACATCTATGGCTACACCTTC.

The chain uses TRBV24-1 and TRBJ2-1, with D maybe TRBD2 (5 bases). CDR1 is KGHDR and CDR2 is SFDVKD in the germline V gene. This CDR3 is built from 16 residues. The V end lost 1 base, the J end lost 9 bases, and 18 bases lay between the germline ends. As DNA, the CDR3 is TGTGCCACCAGTGATTTCACGGGATCCGGGGTTAGTGAGCAGTTCTTC. Its protein is CATSDFTGSGVSEQFF.

This chain uses TRBV28 with TRBJ2-1; 7 bases align to TRBD2. The CDR3 runs 15 residues. Germline V gene data show CDR1 as MDHEN and CDR2 as SYDVKM. Trimming at V came to 7 bases and at J to 4 bases, leaving 10 bases not matched to a gene. The CDR3 sequence: CASKGGAGEYNEQFF. In nucleotides, the CDR3 is TGTGCCAGCAAGGGAGGGGCGGGAGAGTACAATGAGCAGTTCTTC. Variable domain in full (rest from reference TRBV28 and TRBJ2-1): DVKVTQSSRYLVKRTGEKVFLECVQDMDHENMFWYRQDPGLGLRLIYFSYDVKMKEKGDIPEGYSVSREKKERFSLILESASTNQTSMYLCASKGGAGEYNEQFFGPGTRLTVL.

V usage is TRBV11-2 and J usage is TRBJ1-2; D unclear. Germline V gene lookup returns CDR1 SGHAT and CDR2 FQNNGV. There are 14 residues in the CDR3. Trimming removed 2 bases at V and 5 bases at J, with 12 bases between. CDR3 DNA sequence: TGTGCCAGCAGCTTAACGGCGGGGAGGTATGGCTACACCTTC. This translates into CASSLTAGRYGYTF.

The chain uses TRBV7-2 and TRBJ1-2; perhaps TRBD1 as D (6 bases). The CDR3 runs to 16 residues. Germline V gives CDR1 SGHTA, CDR2 FQGNSA. With 1 base removed from V and 8 bases from J, the gap between germline ends came to 20 bases. CDR3 coding DNA: TGTGCCAGCAGCTTAGAAGGAAGGGTACGGGGGCAGGGCTACACCTTC. Translation gives CASSLEGRVRGQGYTF.

The chain is built from TRBV5-4 and TRBJ2-1; 10 bases fit TRBD2. Trimming cost V 3 bases and J 9 bases; bases outside gene matches: 6. This CDR3 has 14 residues. Germline V CDR1 and CDR2: SGHNT, YYREEE (reference sequence). The CDR3 protein is CASSSTAGGPEQFF. As DNA, the CDR3 is TGTGCCAGCAGCTCGACAGCGGGAGGGCCTGAGCAGTTCTTC.

This clone was observed once. V is TRBV24-1 and J is TRBJ2-2, with D tentatively TRBD1 or TRBD2 (5 bases each). The CDR3 totals 15 residues. Germline assignment: CDR1 KGHDR and CDR2 SFDVKD. V was clipped by 4 bases and J by 1 base, with 9 bases between them. CDR3 coding DNA: TGTGCCACCAGTGACCGGGACCGGAACACCGGGGAGCTGTTTTTT. It is translated as CATSDRDRNTGELFF.

The rearrangement uses TRBV5-5 and TRBJ1-2; D gene unclear. V lost 4 bases and J lost 4, with 14 bases in between. From germline, CDR1 is SGHKS and CDR2 YYEKEE (reference sequence). The CDR3 loop spans 14 amino acids. DNA for the CDR3: TGTGCCAGCAGCACGACCGACCACCCCTATGGCTACACCTTC. Translated, it gives CASSTTDHPYGYTF.

This chain uses TRBV3-1 (or the pseudogene TRBV3-2) with TRBJ1-1, with D possibly being TRBD1 (6 bases). The CDR3 is 12 amino acids. The germline gives CDR1 LGHDT, CDR2 YNNKEL (reference sequence). The V and J ends lost 0 bases and 10 bases respectively, with 9 bases between them. CDR3 amino acids: CASSQEGGGAFF. DNA of the CDR3: TGTGCCAGCAGCCAAGAGGGGGGCGGAGCTTTCTTT.

The V gene is TRBV28, the J gene TRBJ2-2; possible D gene TRBD2, 7 bases. The germline gives CDR1 MDHEN, CDR2 SYDVKM. Deletions cut 4 bases from V and 5 bases from J, with 14 bases between. The length of the CDR3 is 15 residues. In nucleotides, the CDR3 is TGTGCCAGCAGTTCCGGGGGGCCTTGGACCGGGGAGCTGTTTTTT. As protein: CASSSGGPWTGELFF.

The rearrangement uses TRBV24-1 and TRBJ2-1, with 7 bases matching TRBD1. The V gene's germline CDR1 is KGHDR and CDR2 SFDVKD. This CDR3 has 14 residues. Trimming cost V 7 bases and J 0 bases; bases outside gene matches: 2. DNA for the CDR3: TGTGCCACCAGCGGACAGGCCTCCTACAATGAGCAGTTCTTC. Residues: CATSGQASYNEQFF.

The gene calls are TRBV3-1 (or the pseudogene TRBV3-2) and TRBJ2-7; D ambiguous. V lost 0 bases to trimming and J lost 0 bases, with 12 bases between them. Germline V CDR1 and CDR2: LGHDT, YNNKEL (reference sequence). The CDR3 spans 16 residues. Here the CDR3 reads CASSQDKTRPSYEQYF. The CDR3 DNA sequence: TGTGCCAGCAGCCAAGATAAAACCCGGCCCTCCTACGAGCAGTACTTC.

The V call is TRBV27, the J call TRBJ1-4; no clear D gene. V was cut by 8 bases and J by 5 bases, with 9 bases left in between. Germline assignment: CDR1 MNHEY and CDR2 SMNVEV (reference sequence). There are 12 residues in the CDR3. In DNA form, the CDR3 reads TGTGCCAGCGGGAGGGAGAATGAAAAACTGTTTTTT. Its translation is CASGRENEKLFF.

This clone came up once. This chain joins TRBV19 and TRBJ2-7, with D unclear. The CDR3 covers 15 residues. The germline gives CDR1 LNHDA, CDR2 SQIVND (reference sequence). Trimming left V 3 bases short and J 4 bases short, with 16 bases between. DNA of the CDR3: TGTGCCAGTAGTATTAATAAGGGCAGGTCGTACGAGCAGTACTTC. Translating it yields CASSINKGRSYEQYF.